The rows below give T cell receptor beta chains drawn from one sample of a study of blood T cell repertoires in COVID-19. The data were produced by immunoSEQ multiplex PCR, yet TCRdb's version contains in-frame clones alone and is incomplete. The top ten clones hold 2.5% to 3% of a sample with about 190,000 clones, over 75% of them seen once. Source material: peripheral blood. Receptors originate from a woman older than 75 with active or convalescent COVID-19. The CDR3 runs from the conserved cysteine through the conserved F or W. The D gene is left open where the match is weak. Part of the rows lack a size; the others show once, few, many or a class for expanded clones.

j_call clone_size v_call d_call cdr3_aa cdr3_nt
TRBJ2-2 few TRBV30 TRBD2 CAWSVHPAGLSGELFF TGTGCCTGGAGTGTACACCCAGCGGGGTTGTCCGGGGAGCTGTTTTTT
TRBJ1-1 few TRBV30 NA CAGIQSEAKAFF TGTGCCGGTATACAGTCAGAAGCCAAAGCTTTCTTT
TRBJ1-1 NA TRBV6-2/TRBV6-3 NA CASSWTGEAFF TGTGCCAGCAGTTGGACTGGAGAAGCTTTCTTT
TRBJ1-1 NA TRBV15 TRBD1 CATSRDLRDSDFF TGTGCCACCAGCAGAGATCTTAGGGACAGTGATTTCTTT
TRBJ1-2 NA TRBV19 TRBD1 CASSTPGTGTTGYTF TGTGCCAGTAGTACCCCCGGGACAGGGACGACTGGCTACACCTTC
TRBJ1-6 NA TRBV3-1/TRBV3-2 NA CASSQKTVYNSPLHF TGTGCCAGCAGCCAGAAAACAGTTTATAATTCACCCCTCCACTTT
TRBJ2-2 NA TRBV7-8 NA CASSFSAGVTGELFF TGTGCCAGCAGCTTTTCCGCAGGGGTAACCGGGGAGCTGTTTTTT
TRBJ1-1 NA TRBV7-9 TRBD1 CASSSTGQGRTEAFF TGTGCCAGCAGCTCCACGGGACAGGGGAGAACTGAAGCTTTCTTT
TRBJ1-2 once TRBV7-9 TRBD1 CASSLQGDYGYTF TGTGCCAGCAGCTTACAGGGGGACTATGGCTACACCTTC
TRBJ1-5 few TRBV14 NA CASSQADSPNQPQHF TGTGCCAGCAGCCAAGCCGACAGTCCCAATCAGCCCCAGCATTTT
TRBJ1-2 NA TRBV6-5 NA CASSYSGLRGSGYTF TGTGCCAGCAGTTACTCAGGACTTCGAGGAAGTGGCTACACCTTC
TRBJ2-7 NA TRBV10-3 NA CAASGSDEQYF TGTGCCGCATCCGGGTCCGACGAGCAGTACTTC
TRBJ2-3 NA TRBV10-3 TRBD2 CAITEGTSGTGTQYF TGTGCCATCACCGAAGGGACTAGCGGGACAGGCACGCAGTATTTT
TRBJ2-2 NA TRBV6-2/TRBV6-3 NA CASSYTWTENTGELFF TGTGCCAGCAGTTACACTTGGACAGAGAACACCGGGGAGCTGTTTTTT
TRBJ1-5 few TRBV6-2/TRBV6-3 TRBD1 CASSRDSSKPQHF TGTGCCAGCAGCCGGGACAGTTCGAAGCCCCAGCATTTT
TRBJ2-7 NA TRBV5-1 TRBD1 CASSWGQGSSYEQYF TGCGCCAGCAGCTGGGGACAGGGGAGCTCCTACGAGCAGTACTTC
TRBJ2-3 NA TRBV3-1/TRBV3-2 TRBD2 CASSQGGPGGVTDTQYF TGTGCCAGCAGCCAAGGGGGCCCCGGGGGGGTAACAGATACGCAGTATTTT
TRBJ2-1 NA TRBV9 NA CASSIGGLNEQFF TGTGCCAGCAGCATCGGGGGGCTCAATGAGCAGTTCTTC
TRBJ2-3 few TRBV5-1 TRBD2 CASWSSGADTQYF TGCGCCAGCTGGAGTAGCGGGGCAGATACGCAGTATTTT
TRBJ1-2 few TRBV28 TRBD1 CASSGQVILGYGYTF TGTGCCAGCAGTGGACAGGTCATTCTCGGCTATGGCTACACCTTC
TRBJ1-5 NA TRBV11-2 NA CASAPTVNQPQHF TGTGCCAGCGCGCCCACAGTCAATCAGCCCCAGCATTTT
TRBJ2-7 NA TRBV6-1 TRBD1 CASSEAVWDRRYEQYF TGTGCCAGCAGTGAAGCGGTTTGGGACAGGCGCTACGAGCAGTACTTC
TRBJ1-2 NA TRBV6-5 TRBD1 CASSLDRDGGYTF TGTGCCAGCAGTCTAGACAGGGACGGTGGCTACACCTTC
TRBJ1-2 NA TRBV27 NA CASSSWRVGGYTF TGTGCCAGCAGTTCGTGGAGGGTGGGTGGCTACACCTTC
TRBJ2-5 NA TRBV5-1 TRBD1 CASSSGQVEETQYF TGCGCCAGCAGCTCCGGACAGGTAGAGGAGACCCAGTACTTC
TRBJ1-1 NA TRBV6-2/TRBV6-3 TRBD1 CASSYWGTGGIAEAFF TGTGCCAGCAGTTACTGGGGGACAGGGGGCATCGCTGAAGCTTTCTTT
TRBJ1-4 once TRBV12-3/TRBV12-4 NA CASSFRVNEKLFF TGTGCCAGCAGTTTCCGTGTTAATGAAAAACTGTTTTTT
TRBJ1-2 NA TRBV10-1 TRBD1 CASNRQGASGYTF TGCGCCAGCAACCGACAGGGGGCATCGGGCTACACCTTC
TRBJ1-4 NA TRBV6-1 NA CASSERVEGGTNEKLFF TGTGCCAGCAGTGAACGGGTCGAGGGTGGGACTAATGAAAAACTGTTTTTT
TRBJ2-7 few TRBV6-1 NA CASSESLAFSITYEQYF TGTGCCAGCAGTGAAAGTTTAGCCTTCTCGATAACCTACGAGCAGTACTTC
TRBJ1-3 few TRBV28 NA CASSLLTGPGNTIYF TGTGCCAGCAGTTTACTAACGGGTCCTGGAAACACCATATATTTT
TRBJ2-1 NA TRBV9 TRBD2 CASSVAQSGGRNEQFF TGTGCCAGCAGCGTAGCTCAGAGCGGGGGGAGAAATGAGCAGTTCTTC
TRBJ2-1 NA TRBV15 TRBD2 CATSPAGLAGGILNEQFF TGTGCCACCAGCCCTGCGGGTCTAGCGGGGGGAATTTTAAATGAGCAGTTCTTC
TRBJ1-1 NA TRBV7-8 NA CASSSQTGTEAFF TGTGCCAGCAGCTCTCAGACGGGTACTGAAGCTTTCTTT
TRBJ2-1 NA TRBV5-5 NA CASLSEMAYEQFF TGTGCCAGCCTCTCGGAGATGGCCTATGAGCAGTTCTTC
TRBJ2-5 NA TRBV9 NA CASSVYGGAQETQYF TGTGCCAGCAGCGTATACGGAGGGGCGCAGGAGACCCAGTACTTC
TRBJ1-2 NA TRBV2 NA CASGGINYGYTF TGTGCCAGTGGGGGGATTAACTATGGCTACACCTTC
TRBJ1-4 NA TRBV2 NA CAGAGEENEKLFF TGTGCCGGAGCGGGGGAAGAGAATGAAAAACTGTTTTTT
TRBJ2-1 once TRBV19 TRBD1 CASNKDRSYNEQFF TGTGCCAGTAACAAGGACAGGTCCTACAATGAGCAGTTCTTC
TRBJ2-3 few TRBV6-2/TRBV6-3 NA CASSAGFGSTDTQYF TGTGCCAGCAGTGCTGGTTTTGGCAGCACAGATACGCAGTATTTT
TRBJ1-3 once TRBV28 NA CASSLSLGRGSPGNTIYF TGTGCCAGCAGTTTATCCCTGGGGCGGGGCAGTCCCGGAAACACCATATATTTT
TRBJ2-1 NA TRBV11-3 TRBD2 CASSRTSGSYNEQFF TGTGCCAGCAGCCGAACTAGCGGTTCTTACAATGAGCAGTTCTTC
TRBJ1-3 NA TRBV27 NA CASSFFRDRGNTIYF TGTGCCAGCAGTTTTTTCAGGGATCGAGGAAACACCATATATTTT